A single T cell receptor beta chain is shown here with its context. Its cognate antigen is unknown. This record comes from a study of beta chain features in type 1 diabetes. Study-level results: VDJ junctions sequenced from type 1 diabetes patients showed fewer insertions and more deletions.

The CDR3 contains 13 residues. The germline V gene has CDR1 MNHEY and CDR2 SVGAGI. The germline V and J ends were trimmed by 3 bases and 5 bases, with 9 bases remaining between them. The study reverse transcribed the entire isolated RNA, so it sequenced expressed TCRB transcripts. The table came from immunoSEQ multiplex PCR; TCRdb's copy has only in-frame clones and leaves some out. There are around 150,000 clones in the sample; 6.9% occur only once, and more than 1.1% lies in the top ten. The origin of this receptor is a woman aged 25 to 39 in good health. Sequences were obtained from central memory CD4+ T cells from blood. The genes are TRBV6-5 and TRBJ2-3; tentative D call: TRBD1 (5 bases). The CDR3 DNA reads as TGTGCCAGCAGTTATGACAGCCGAGATACGCAGTATTTT. It specifies CASSYDSRDTQYF.